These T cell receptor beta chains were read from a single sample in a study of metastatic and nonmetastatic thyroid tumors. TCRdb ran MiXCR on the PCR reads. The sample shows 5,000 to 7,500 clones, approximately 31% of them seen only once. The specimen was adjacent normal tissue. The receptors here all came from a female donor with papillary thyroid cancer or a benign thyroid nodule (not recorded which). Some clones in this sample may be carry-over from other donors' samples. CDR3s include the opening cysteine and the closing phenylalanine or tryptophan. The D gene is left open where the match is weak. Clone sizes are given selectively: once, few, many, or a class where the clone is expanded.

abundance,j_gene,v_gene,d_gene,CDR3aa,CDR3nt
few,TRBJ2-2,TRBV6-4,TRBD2,CASTRGARGLAGVSTGELFF,TGTGCCAGCACTCGGGGGGCCAGGGGACTAGCGGGAGTGTCCACCGGGGAGCTGTTTTTT
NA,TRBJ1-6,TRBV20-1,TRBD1,CSVTGNNSPLHF,TGCAGTGTGACAGGGAACAATTCACCCCTCCACTTT
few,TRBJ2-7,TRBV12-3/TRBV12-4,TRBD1,CASSRTGVSSYEQYF,TGTGCCAGCAGCAGGACAGGGGTTAGCTCCTACGAGCAGTACTTC
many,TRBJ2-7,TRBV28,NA,CASSPLLGRYEQYF,TGTGCCAGCAGTCCCCTTTTGGGGAGGTACGAGCAGTACTTC
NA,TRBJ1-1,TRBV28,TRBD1,CAMRQGRNTEAFF,TGTGCCATGCGACAGGGGCGGAACACTGAAGCTTTCTTT
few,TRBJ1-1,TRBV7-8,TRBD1,CASSGGTEAFF,TGTGCCAGCTCAGGGGGCACTGAAGCTTTCTTT
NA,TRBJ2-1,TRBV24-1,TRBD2,CATSSRIPTSGQNEQFF,TGTGCCACCAGTTCCCGTATCCCGACTAGCGGGCAAAATGAGCAGTTCTTC
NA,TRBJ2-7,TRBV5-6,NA,CASSETGLPTEQYF,TGTGCCAGCAGCGAGACGGGACTCCCGACCGAGCAGTACTTC
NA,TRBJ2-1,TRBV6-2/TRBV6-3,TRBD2,CASSYGGRAYNEQFF,TGTGCCAGCAGTTACGGCGGGAGGGCATACAATGAGCAGTTCTTC
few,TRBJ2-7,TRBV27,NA,CASSLIRGEQYF,TGTGCCAGCAGTTTGATAAGAGGCGAGCAGTACTTC
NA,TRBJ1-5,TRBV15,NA,CATSRDYGPGGNQPQHF,TGTGCCACCAGCAGAGATTACGGACCAGGAGGCAATCAGCCCCAGCATTTT
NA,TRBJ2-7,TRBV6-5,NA,CASSNTGGSYEQYF,TGTGCCAGCAGTAACACTGGGGGGTCCTACGAGCAGTACTTC
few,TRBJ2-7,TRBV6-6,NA,CASSYSSSVVYEQYF,TGTGCCAGCAGTTACTCTTCTAGCGTAGTCTACGAGCAGTACTTC
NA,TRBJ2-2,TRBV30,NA,CAWRPSWGELFF,TGTGCCTGGAGACCCTCGTGGGGGGAGCTGTTTTTT
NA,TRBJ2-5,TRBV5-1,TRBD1,CASSWGTGGGQETQYF,TGCGCCAGCAGCTGGGGGACAGGGGGCGGACAAGAGACCCAGTACTTC
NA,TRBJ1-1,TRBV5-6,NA,CASSPPLGREAFF,TGTGCCAGCAGCCCCCCCTTGGGAAGAGAAGCTTTCTTT
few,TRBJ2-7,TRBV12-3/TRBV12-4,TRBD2,CASSSLAGGGYEQYF,TGTGCCAGCAGTTCGTTAGCGGGAGGTGGATACGAGCAGTACTTC
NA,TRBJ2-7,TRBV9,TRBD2,CASSGERGEQYF,TGTGCCAGCAGCGGGGAGCGGGGGGAGCAGTACTTC
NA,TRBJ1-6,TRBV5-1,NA,CASSFGDRPNNSPLHF,TGCGCCAGCAGCTTCGGGGACCGTCCGAATAATTCACCCCTCCACTTT
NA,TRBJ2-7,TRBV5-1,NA,CASSLVRGSYEQYF,TGCGCCAGCAGCTTGGTTCGGGGCTCCTACGAGCAGTACTTC
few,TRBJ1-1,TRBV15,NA,CATSRDSQRVTEAFF,TGTGCCACCAGCAGAGATTCCCAGCGGGTCACTGAAGCTTTCTTT
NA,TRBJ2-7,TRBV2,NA,CASSEGVHYTPGEQYF,TGTGCCAGCAGTGAAGGGGTCCACTACACTCCGGGCGAGCAGTACTTC
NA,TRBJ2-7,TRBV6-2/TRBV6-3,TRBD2,CASSYPAGGYLYEQYF,TGTGCCAGCAGTTACCCCGCGGGGGGATACCTCTACGAGCAGTACTTC
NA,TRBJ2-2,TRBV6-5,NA,CASSYGQGGVTGELFF,TGTGCCAGCAGTTACGGTCAGGGGGGAGTAACAGGGGAGCTGTTTTTT
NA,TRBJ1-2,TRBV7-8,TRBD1,CASSLGQGYGYTF,TGTGCCAGCAGCTTGGGACAGGGATATGGCTACACCTTC
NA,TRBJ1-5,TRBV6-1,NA,CASSEARDQPQHF,TGTGCCAGCAGTGAAGCGCGAGATCAGCCCCAGCATTTT
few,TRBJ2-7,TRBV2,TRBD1,CASSRQGISGEQYF,TGTGCCAGCAGTCGACAGGGAATATCGGGCGAGCAGTACTTC
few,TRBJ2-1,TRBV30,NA,CAWSEWGGNYNEQFF,TGTGCCTGGAGTGAGTGGGGGGGCAACTACAATGAGCAGTTCTTC
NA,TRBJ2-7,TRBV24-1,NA,CATSAGIDYEQYF,TGTGCCACCAGTGCTGGGATAGACTACGAGCAGTACTTC
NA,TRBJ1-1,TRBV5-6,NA,CASSLVRNTEAFF,TGTGCCAGCAGCTTGGTTCGAAACACTGAAGCTTTCTTT
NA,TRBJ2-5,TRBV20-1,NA,CSARDQQGGRAETQYF,TGCAGTGCTAGAGATCAGCAGGGGGGCAGGGCGGAGACCCAGTACTTC
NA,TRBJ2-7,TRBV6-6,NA,CASSYLGGGPQYF,TGTGCCAGCAGTTACTTGGGTGGGGGGCCGCAGTACTTC
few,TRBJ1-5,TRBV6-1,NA,CASRGGEGQPQHF,TGTGCCAGCAGAGGGGGGGAGGGCCAGCCCCAGCATTTT
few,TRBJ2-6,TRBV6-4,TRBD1,CASSVGQGTGANVLTF,TGTGCCAGCAGTGTTGGACAGGGGACCGGGGCCAACGTCCTGACTTTC
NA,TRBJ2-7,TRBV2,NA,CASSENLVYEQYF,TGTGCCAGCAGTGAAAACTTAGTCTACGAGCAGTACTTC
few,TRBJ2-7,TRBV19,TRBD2,CASSIRAGAFYEQYF,TGTGCCAGTAGTATACGAGCGGGAGCGTTTTACGAGCAGTACTTC
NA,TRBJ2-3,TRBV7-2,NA,CASSPYTDTQYF,TGTGCCAGCAGCCCGTACACAGATACGCAGTATTTT
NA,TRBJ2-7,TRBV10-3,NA,CAIRQNYEQYF,TGTGCCATCCGCCAGAACTACGAGCAGTACTTC
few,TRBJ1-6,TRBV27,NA,CASSFLPSGAGNSPLHF,TGTGCCAGCAGTTTCCTCCCCTCCGGGGCGGGGAATTCACCCCTCCACTTT
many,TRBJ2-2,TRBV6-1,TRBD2,CASSHKGLAGTGELFF,TGTGCCAGCAGTCACAAAGGACTAGCGGGCACCGGGGAGCTGTTTTTT
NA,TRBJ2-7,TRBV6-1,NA,CASRQAHRALGSYEQYF,TGTGCCAGCAGGCAGGCTCACAGGGCCCTCGGCTCCTACGAGCAGTACTTC
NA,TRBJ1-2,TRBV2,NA,CASSDPGKNYGYTF,TGTGCCAGCAGTGATCCAGGAAAAAACTATGGCTACACCTTC
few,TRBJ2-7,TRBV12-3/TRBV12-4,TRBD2,CASSPGGNSYEQYF,TGTGCCAGCTCTCCCGGGGGGAACTCCTACGAGCAGTACTTC
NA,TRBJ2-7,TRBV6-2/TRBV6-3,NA,CASSYELEQYF,TGTGCCAGCAGTTACGAACTCGAGCAGTACTTC
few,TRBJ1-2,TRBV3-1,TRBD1,CASSQQGADYGYTF,TGTGCCAGCAGCCAACAGGGGGCGGACTATGGCTACACCTTC
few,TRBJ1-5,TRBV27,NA,CASRVDGYQPQHF,TGTGCCAGCAGGGTGGACGGATATCAGCCCCAGCATTTT
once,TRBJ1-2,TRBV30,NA,CAWVAGPDGYTF,TGTGCCTGGGTGGCAGGACCGGATGGCTACACCTTC
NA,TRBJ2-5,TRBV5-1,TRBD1,CASSLDSGRAGGETQYF,TGCGCCAGCAGCTTGGACTCTGGTCGGGCAGGGGGAGAGACCCAGTACTTC
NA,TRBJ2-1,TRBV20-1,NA,CSARQGPYNEQFF,TGCAGTGCGAGGCAGGGCCCCTACAATGAGCAGTTCTTC
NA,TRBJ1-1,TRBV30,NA,CASKGGMNTEAFF,TGTGCCTCAAAGGGGGGTATGAACACTGAAGCTTTCTTT
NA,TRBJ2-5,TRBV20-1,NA,CSAKQGVRETQYF,TGCAGTGCTAAACAGGGAGTTCGGGAGACCCAGTACTTC
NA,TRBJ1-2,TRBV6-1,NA,CASSQEYGYTF,TGTGCCAGCAGTCAAGAATATGGCTACACCTTC
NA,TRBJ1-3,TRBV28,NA,CASSLWRGSGNTIYF,TGTGCCAGCAGTTTGTGGAGGGGCTCTGGAAACACCATATATTTT
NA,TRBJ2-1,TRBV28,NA,CASSLSKGLEQFF,TGTGCCAGCAGTTTAAGTAAGGGCCTTGAGCAGTTCTTC
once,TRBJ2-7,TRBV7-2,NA,CASSLATSSGEQYF,TGTGCCAGCAGCTTAGCCACTAGCTCGGGCGAGCAGTACTTC
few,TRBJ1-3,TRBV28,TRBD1,CASSSQTGGAGNTIYF,TGTGCCAGCAGTTCCCAGACAGGGGGCGCCGGAAACACCATATATTTT
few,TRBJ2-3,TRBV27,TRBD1,CASSPQTGVVSDTQYF,TGTGCCAGCAGTCCACAGACAGGGGTGGTCTCAGATACGCAGTATTTT
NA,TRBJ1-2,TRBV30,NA,CAWSVGVGYTF,TGTGCCTGGAGTGTAGGGGTGGGCTACACCTTC
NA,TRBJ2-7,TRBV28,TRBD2,CASSGVTSGAVYEQYF,TGTGCCAGCAGTGGCGTGACTAGCGGAGCAGTCTACGAGCAGTACTTC
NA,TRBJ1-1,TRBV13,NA,CASSLVGAGTSSPEAFF,TGTGCCAGCAGCTTAGTAGGAGCGGGGACGAGTTCCCCTGAAGCTTTCTTT